This T cell receptor beta chain was recovered during a study of T cells in Graves' hyperthyroidism and ophthalmopathy. The V and J ends lost 1 base and 6 bases, in that order; junction bases with no gene match: 3. Germline V gives CDR1 SGHNT, CDR2 YYREEE (reference sequence). CDR3 length equals 13 residues. Amplified TCR beta CDR3 regions came from RNA transcripts. HTBI primers were used for first-round RT-PCR of the TCR CDR3. TCRdb fed the multiplex PCR reads into MiXCR, producing one record per CDR3 protein. The sample includes fewer than 900,000 distinct CDR3 sequences, over 15% seen only once; the top ten take around 15%. This clonotype was picked up many times.

Specimen: blood. The chain combines TRBV5-4 with TRBJ1-2, with 7 nucleotides matching TRBD1. The sequence was collected from a woman in her 50s with Graves' hyperthyroidism that later progressed to Graves' ophthalmopathy. In DNA, the CDR3 is TGTGCCAGCAGCTTGCGGACAGGCAATGGCTACACCTTC. This translates into CASSLRTGNGYTF.